The source of this T cell receptor beta chain is a study of T cells after posttransplantation cyclophosphamide. Trimming cost V 5 bases and J 11 bases, with 18 bases left between them. Germline V gene lookup returns CDR1 MNHEY and CDR2 SVGAGI. The CDR3 loop spans 13 amino acids. Repertoires were generated with immunoSEQ multiplex PCR, while TCRdb's copy carries only in-frame clones and drops some. This sample has tens of thousands of clones, each found more than once. This clone was counted at least ten times. Sequenced input: PBMCs. The sequence derives from a woman in her twenties or thirties in good health and a related stem cell transplant donor. The genes are TRBV6-5 and TRBJ1-1, with unresolved D. In DNA form, the CDR3 reads TGTGCCAGCAGTGACGTCCGCGGACTAGGGGCTTTCTTT. The encoded protein is CASSDVRGLGAFF.